This T cell receptor (beta chain) was retrieved from a study of T cell responses to AZD1222 COVID-19 vaccine. Some clones are missing from TCRdb's copy, which holds only in-frame ones; the method was immunoSEQ multiplex PCR. The table has about 170,000 clones, around 88% seen once. Trimming left V 2 bases short and J 2 bases short, with 12 bases between. Germline lookup yields CDR1 MNHEY and CDR2 SVGAGI. The CDR3 is 15 residues long. The chain links TRBV6-5 to TRBJ1-2; D is perhaps TRBD1 (6 bases). The material was peripheral blood, obtained 28 days after the second AZD1222 dose. The origin of this receptor is an adult who received the AZD1222 COVID-19 vaccine. The CDR3 loop is CASSYGDRTNYGYTF. The DNA of the CDR3 is TGTGCCAGCAGTTACGGCGACAGGACAAACTATGGCTACACCTTC.